The sequence of this T cell receptor (beta chain) was determined in a study of beta chain features in type 1 diabetes. The isolated RNA, all of it, was reverse transcribed, so expressed TCRB transcripts were what got sequenced. Assay: immunoSEQ multiplex PCR; the TCRdb copy retains only in-frame clones and omits some. This sample has roughly 290,000 clones, with 8% found just once. Trimming cost V 7 bases and J 5 bases, with 12 bases left between them. This CDR3 region has 13 residues. Germline CDR1 is MNHEY and CDR2 is SVGAGI. This chain connects TRBV6-5 to TRBJ1-5; maybe TRBD1 (5 bases). The specimen was central memory CD4+ T cells from blood. This TCR was recovered from a woman aged 18-35 years in good health. The CDR3 reads CASKSGYDQPQHF. The CDR3, as DNA: TGTGCCAGCAAATCAGGGTACGATCAGCCCCAGCATTTT.